A selection of T cell receptor beta chains follows, all from one sample in a study of neoadjuvant anti-PD-1 for oral cavity cancer. The protocol was immunoSEQ multiplex PCR, while the TCRdb copy is restricted to in-frame clones and leaves out a portion. This table has some 6,900 clones, roughly 79% appearing once. Sample: PBMCs, taken before nivolumab (anti-PD-1) treatment. The receptors shown here come from a person aged 40 to 85 with oral cavity squamous cell carcinoma. Each CDR3 is given with its conserved first and last residue. Fields, in order: J gene, V gene, clone size, D gene, CDR3 protein, CDR3 DNA. A D gene is named only where the DNA matches it firmly. Clone size appears in some rows only: once, few, many, or a class for an expanded clone.

>TRBJ1-2|TRBV4-1|NA|NA
CASSQEEGAGGYTF
TGCGCCAGCAGCCAAGAAGAAGGGGCAGGTGGCTACACCTTC
>TRBJ2-5|TRBV5-4|NA|TRBD1
CASSLERQGQETQYF
TGTGCCAGCAGCTTGGAGAGACAGGGGCAAGAGACCCAGTACTTC
>TRBJ2-1|TRBV6-6|few|NA
CASSPGPYNEQFF
TGTGCCAGCAGCCCCGGCCCCTACAATGAGCAGTTCTTC
>TRBJ1-5|TRBV4-2|NA|NA
CASSQVAGDVDQPQHF
TGTGCCAGCAGCCAGGTGGCGGGGGATGTGGATCAGCCCCAGCATTTT
>TRBJ2-7|TRBV27|NA|NA
CASSFGFPGRHSSYEQYF
TGTGCCAGCAGTTTTGGGTTTCCGGGACGCCATAGCTCCTACGAGCAGTACTTC
>TRBJ1-1|TRBV9|few|TRBD1
CASSVVRGFAEAFF
TGTGCCAGCAGCGTAGTCAGGGGGTTCGCTGAAGCTTTCTTT
>TRBJ2-2|TRBV11-2|NA|NA
CASSFGNTGELFF
TGTGCCAGCAGTTTCGGGAACACCGGGGAGCTGTTTTTT
>TRBJ2-1|TRBV6-6|NA|NA
CASSSLRFGEQFF
TGTGCCAGCAGCTCTCTACGTTTCGGTGAGCAGTTCTTC
>TRBJ2-1|TRBV9|NA|TRBD2
CASSAPLAGGGNEQFF
TGTGCCAGCAGCGCCCCACTAGCGGGGGGCGGCAATGAGCAGTTCTTC
>TRBJ2-7|TRBV15|NA|NA
CATSRREAREQYF
TGTGCCACCAGCAGGCGAGAGGCGCGGGAGCAGTACTTC
>TRBJ2-3|TRBV5-6|NA|TRBD2
CASSRPEGGGSTDTQYF
TGTGCCAGCAGCAGGCCCGAGGGCGGGGGATCCACAGATACGCAGTATTTT
>TRBJ1-1|TRBV30|large|NA
CAWRGYTEAFF
TGTGCCTGGAGGGGATACACTGAAGCTTTCTTT
>TRBJ2-3|TRBV19|NA|TRBD2
CASPKLAGVTDTQYF
TGTGCCAGTCCCAAACTAGCGGGGGTAACAGATACGCAGTATTTT
>TRBJ1-1|TRBV15|few|NA
CATRGNTEAFF
TGTGCCACCCGCGGGAACACTGAAGCTTTCTTT
>TRBJ1-1|TRBV30|NA|NA
CAWSVGGARPNTEAFF
TGTGCCTGGAGTGTTGGAGGGGCCCGCCCGAACACTGAAGCTTTCTTT
>TRBJ2-6|TRBV7-9|NA|NA
CASSLTGPGANVLTF
TGTGCCAGCAGCCTAACAGGTCCAGGGGCCAACGTCCTGACTTTC
>TRBJ1-2|TRBV7-9|NA|TRBD1
CASSPTGTGDYYGYTF
TGTGCCAGCAGCCCCACTGGGACAGGGGATTACTATGGCTACACCTTC
>TRBJ1-2|TRBV6-6|NA|NA
CASSYSSQVFDYGYTF
TGTGCCAGCAGTTACTCGAGTCAGGTTTTTGACTATGGCTACACCTTC
>TRBJ2-5|TRBV4-2|NA|TRBD2
CASSYGTNQETQYF
TGTGCCAGCAGCTACGGGACTAACCAAGAGACCCAGTACTTC
>TRBJ1-4|TRBV5-5|NA|NA
CASSLDSDNEKLFF
TGTGCCAGCAGCTTAGACAGCGATAATGAAAAACTGTTTTTT
>TRBJ1-1|TRBV25-1|NA|NA
CASSLHGGREAFF
TGTGCCAGCAGTCTCCACGGGGGACGGGAAGCTTTCTTT
>TRBJ2-3|TRBV12-5|few|TRBD1
CASGSGQGGTDTQYF
TGTGCTAGTGGTTCCGGACAGGGGGGCACAGATACGCAGTATTTT
>TRBJ1-2|TRBV18|once|TRBD1
CASSTGTENLNYGYTF
TGTGCCAGCTCAACCGGGACAGAAAACCTTAACTATGGCTACACCTTC
>TRBJ2-2|TRBV7-2|once|TRBD2
CASSLSSGGASTGELFF
TGTGCCAGCAGCTTATCTAGCGGGGGGGCTAGCACCGGGGAGCTGTTTTTT
>TRBJ1-4|TRBV5-1|NA|NA
CASTQQGGEKLFF
TGCGCCAGCACCCAACAGGGCGGGGAAAAACTGTTTTTT
>TRBJ2-7|TRBV2|NA|NA
CASSLVQGSPSYEQYF
TGTGCCAGCAGTTTGGTCCAGGGATCCCCTTCCTACGAGCAGTACTTC
>TRBJ1-6|TRBV6-4|NA|NA
CASRDTSVNSPLHF
TGTGCCAGCAGGGACACCTCCGTTAATTCACCCCTCCACTTT
>TRBJ1-1|TRBV10-3|NA|TRBD1
CAISGPPGGVNTEAFF
TGTGCCATCAGTGGACCCCCAGGGGGGGTGAACACTGAAGCTTTCTTT
>TRBJ2-6|TRBV6-5|NA|NA
CASSYYRAGANVLTF
TGTGCCAGCAGCTATTACAGAGCTGGGGCCAACGTCCTGACTTTC
>TRBJ1-4|TRBV29-1|NA|TRBD1
CSVEGTGSEKLFF
TGCAGCGTTGAGGGGACAGGATCCGAAAAACTGTTTTTT
>TRBJ2-2|TRBV6-6|NA|NA
CASSYTAGELFF
TGTGCCAGCAGTTACACGGCCGGGGAGCTGTTTTTT
>TRBJ1-5|TRBV7-2|once|TRBD1
CASSFGQGFQPQHF
TGTGCCAGCAGCTTCGGACAGGGGTTTCAGCCCCAGCATTTT
>TRBJ2-4|TRBV11-2|NA|NA
CASSLDLIIGRRAKNIQYF
TGTGCCAGCAGCTTAGATCTTATTATTGGCCGTAGAGCCAAAAACATTCAGTACTTC
>TRBJ1-6|TRBV7-2|NA|NA
CASSLAQPLSPLHF
TGTGCCAGCAGCTTAGCGCAGCCCCTTTCACCCCTCCACTTT
>TRBJ2-1|TRBV2|few|TRBD2
CASRFGTSGGPYNEQFF
TGTGCCAGCAGGTTCGGGACTAGCGGGGGGCCTTACAATGAGCAGTTCTTC
>TRBJ1-1|TRBV7-9|once|TRBD1
CASSSRQGEIDTEAFF
TGTGCCAGCAGCTCCCGACAGGGAGAGATAGACACTGAAGCTTTCTTT
>TRBJ2-7|TRBV2|NA|NA
CASSATVNSYEQYF
TGTGCCAGCAGTGCGACAGTAAACTCCTACGAGCAGTACTTC
>TRBJ2-3|TRBV30|NA|NA
CAWSVGGDTQYF
TGTGCCTGGAGTGTCGGTGGAGATACGCAGTATTTT
>TRBJ1-2|TRBV7-2|NA|TRBD1
CASSLGQGNYGYTF
TGTGCCAGCAGCTTAGGACAGGGGAACTATGGCTACACCTTC
>TRBJ1-5|TRBV6-1|NA|NA
CASSLDRLRPQHF
TGTGCCAGCAGCCTGGACCGACTTAGGCCCCAGCATTTT
>TRBJ1-1|TRBV6-5|NA|NA
CASTREMNTEAFF
TGTGCCAGCACCCGGGAGATGAACACTGAAGCTTTCTTT
>TRBJ2-7|TRBV4-1|NA|TRBD1
CASSPGTGSTYEQYF
TGCGCCAGCAGCCCCGGGACAGGGTCCACCTACGAGCAGTACTTC
>TRBJ1-1|TRBV6-5|NA|NA
CASSYPGGGNTEAFF
TGTGCCAGCAGTTACCCTGGGGGGGGAAACACTGAAGCTTTCTTT
>TRBJ1-4|TRBV6-6|NA|NA
CASSRDRGEKLFF
TGTGCCAGCAGCCGTGATCGGGGGGAAAAACTGTTTTTT
>TRBJ2-2|TRBV6-6|NA|NA
CASRLTTNTGELFF
TGTGCCAGCCGTTTAACCACGAACACCGGGGAGCTGTTTTTT
>TRBJ1-2|TRBV6-5|NA|TRBD1
CASHRQGINYGYTF
TGTGCCAGCCACCGACAGGGCATTAACTATGGCTACACCTTC